The 12 T cell receptor beta chains listed next were all sequenced from one sample in a study of chronic HIV infection and antiretroviral therapy. TCRdb recomputed calls from the 5' RACE reads with MiXCR, one row per CDR3 protein. The sample holds more than 40,000 distinct CDR3 sequences, approximately 19% seen once. The sequenced material came from peripheral blood. These receptor sequences come from an adult who had HIV and had not received antiretroviral therapy, or was an uninfected healthy control (not recorded which).

The genes are TRBV28 and TRBJ1-4, with a possible D match to TRBD1 (6 bases). This CDR3 region has 16 residues. V was clipped by 5 bases and J by 8 bases, with 21 bases between them. The V gene's germline CDR1 is MDHEN and CDR2 SYDVKM. CDR3 coding DNA: TGTGCCAGCAGTCTCCCCCCGATGGCAGGGGAAGAAAAACTGTTTTTT. Amino acid sequence: CASSLPPMAGEEKLFF.

This clonotype appeared a few times. The chain recombines TRBV6-6 with TRBJ1-1; D possibly corresponds to TRBD1 (5 bases). The CDR3 contains 17 residues. Trimming took 2 bases from V and 5 from J, leaving 21 bases between them. Per germline, CDR1 MNHNY and CDR2 SVGAGI (reference sequence). CDR3 bases: TGTGCCAGCAGTTACGGTTTCGGGCGGAAGGGGCGTACTGAAGCTTTCTTT. This encodes CASSYGFGRKGRTEAFF.

This clonotype has at least ten counts. CDR3 in amino acids: CASTLGGQGSYEQYF. The DNA for the CDR3 is TGTGCCAGCACCCTAGGGGGACAGGGGTCCTACGAGCAGTACTTC. The chain joins TRBV28 to TRBJ2-7, with 10 nucleotides matching TRBD1. J gave up 1 base and V 7 bases, and 7 bases lay outside the gene matches. The CDR3 loop spans 15 amino acids. The germline gives CDR1 MDHEN, CDR2 SYDVKM.

This clonotype was observed a single time. This chain uses TRBV28 with TRBJ2-3; no definite D call. The V end lost 10 bases, the J end lost 2 bases, and 13 bases lay between the germline ends. The V gene's germline CDR1 is MDHEN and CDR2 SYDVKM. The CDR3 sequence is 13 residues long. CDR3 sequence: CAIVNRVTDTQYF. CDR3 nucleotides: TGTGCCATCGTGAATAGGGTCACAGATACGCAGTATTTT.

This clonotype was counted ten times or more. The rearrangement links TRBV28 to TRBJ1-1; 7 positions agree with TRBD1. V was pared by 6 bases and J by 3 bases, with 10 bases of the junction left unmatched. The CDR3 is made up of 15 amino acids. Germline V lookup: CDR1 MDHEN, CDR2 SYDVKM. CDR3 loop: CASRGPTGLYTEAFF. Written as DNA, the CDR3 is TGTGCCAGCAGGGGACCGACAGGGTTATACACTGAAGCTTTCTTT. The variable domain in full, completed from reference TRBV28 and TRBJ1-1, reads DVKVTQSSRYLVKRTGEKVFLECVQDMDHENMFWYRQDPGLGLRLIYFSYDVKMKEKGDIPEGYSVSREKKERFSLILESASTNQTSMYLCASRGPTGLYTEAFFGQGTRLTVV.

V usage is TRBV29-1 and J usage is TRBJ2-1; 9 bases are a match to TRBD2. Germline V gene data show CDR1 as SQVTM and CDR2 as ANQGSEA. The CDR3 has 15 residues. The ends lost 5 bases at V and 0 bases at J; junction bases unmatched: 5. CDR3: CSVPSGRPSYNEQFF. Written as DNA, the CDR3 is TGCAGCGTTCCCAGCGGGAGGCCCTCCTACAATGAGCAGTTCTTC.

The rearrangement joins TRBV4-1 to TRBJ2-7; 9 nucleotides align to TRBD1. The V gene end was trimmed by 3 bases and the J gene end by 2 bases; junction bases not matched to a gene: 5. The CDR3 runs to 15 residues. Germline V CDR1 and CDR2: MGHRA, YSYEKL. The CDR3 coding sequence is TGCGCCAGCAGCCAGACCGGGACAGGGCCCTACGAGCAGTACTTC. It translates to CASSQTGTGPYEQYF.

V and J are TRBV9 and TRBJ2-6, with D tentatively TRBD2 (5 bases). The CDR3 sequence is 19 residues long. Looked up from germline, CDR1 is SGDLS and CDR2 is YYNGEE. The V and J ends lost 5 bases and 0 bases respectively, with 21 bases between them. The CDR3 coding sequence is TGTGCCAGCAGACGTACAAGTGCGGAGGCCCGCTCTGGGGCCAACGTCCTGACTTTC. Protein sequence: CASRRTSAEARSGANVLTF. The full variable domain, its missing parts supplied by reference TRBV9 and TRBJ2-6, is DSGVTQTPKHLITATGQRVTLRCSPRSGDLSVYWYQQSLDQGLQFLIQYYNGEERAKGNILERFSAQQFPDLHSELNLSSLELGDSALYFCASRRTSAEARSGANVLTFGAGSRLTVL.

The chain employs TRBV7-9 and TRBJ2-3; D tentatively reads TRBD1 or TRBD2 (5 bases each). The V gene's germline CDR1 is SEHNR and CDR2 FQNEAQ (reference sequence). The CDR3 has 14 residues. V dropped 3 bases and J dropped 4 bases, with 11 bases sitting between them. DNA for the CDR3: TGTGCCAGCAGCTTGTCGGGGACCCCAGATACGCAGTATTTT. It yields the protein CASSLSGTPDTQYF. Looking up the rest from reference TRBV7-9 and TRBJ2-3 gives the full variable domain: DTGVSQNPRHKITKRGQNVTFRCDPISEHNRLYWYRQTLGQGPEFLTYFQNEAQLEKSRLLSDRFSAERPKGSFSTLEIQRTEQGDSAMYLCASSLSGTPDTQYFGPGTRLTVL.

This rearrangement joins TRBV7-2 to TRBJ2-7; no clear D. CDR3 length: 14 residues. Germline V gene data show CDR1 as SGHTA and CDR2 as FQGNSA. V was cut by 1 base and J by 0 bases, with 7 bases left in between. CDR3 nucleotide sequence: TGTGCCAGCAGCTTAGACCCTAGCTCCTACGAGCAGTACTTC. This gives the protein CASSLDPSSYEQYF. The variable domain in full, with the rest retrieved from reference TRBV7-2 and TRBJ2-7, is GAGVSQSPSNKVTEKGKDVELRCDPISGHTALYWYRQSLGQGLEFLIYFQGNSAPDKSGLPSDRFSAERTGGSVSTLTIQRTQQEDSAVYLCASSLDPSSYEQYFGPGTRLTVT.

This clonotype was observed a few times. The V call is TRBV10-3, the J call TRBJ1-5; 9 bases fit TRBD1. The CDR3 is 16 amino acids. V shed 5 bases and J 5 bases; nucleotides not matched to a gene: 10. Germline-derived CDR1 and CDR2 are ENHRY and SYGVKD. The CDR3 region has the DNA TGTGCCATCAGTCCCGGGACAGGGTCCAAGGATCAGCCCCAGCATTTT. This translates into CAISPGTGSKDQPQHF.

This clonotype was found a few times. This rearrangement joins TRBV29-1 to TRBJ2-2, with 10 nucleotides matching TRBD2. CDR1 and CDR2 (germline): SQVTM, ANQGSEA. This CDR3 spans 13 amino acids. Unmatched junction bases numbered 1, after V lost 4 bases and J lost 5 bases. The CDR3 protein is CSVATSGTGELFF. The DNA of the CDR3 is TGCAGCGTTGCGACTAGCGGGACCGGGGAGCTGTTTTTT.